Each of the 10 T cell receptor beta chains below was sequenced from the same sample in a study of vaccination effects on CD4 cells after COVID-19. The culture ran for around ten days before CD4+ T cells were isolated. The method was immunoSEQ multiplex PCR; TCRdb's version includes in-frame clones alone and lacks a portion of them. Among tens of thousands of clones listed, roughly 74% were seen once. The antigens of these receptors remain unknown. The starting material was CD4+ T cells from PBMCs cultured without peptide, obtained before COVID-19 vaccination. These TCRs come from a human donor who received a COVID-19 vaccine.

V is TRBV7-9 and J is TRBJ2-3; D possibly corresponds to TRBD2 (5 bases). This CDR3 comprises 16 residues. CDR1 and CDR2 from the germline V gene are SEHNR and FQNEAQ (reference sequence). V was trimmed by 2 bases and J by 2 bases, leaving 14 bases between them. CDR3 protein: CASSLRSGSITDTQYF. The CDR3 region has the DNA TGTGCCAGCAGCTTAAGGTCGGGGTCCATCACAGATACGCAGTATTTT.

J is TRBJ1-1 and V is TRBV7-6; 11 bases agree with TRBD1. The CDR3 has 17 amino acids. V was clipped by 5 bases and J by 4 bases; unmatched bases: 12. CDR1 is SGHVS, CDR2 FNYEAQ, per germline. This CDR3 reads CASSRRGQGAAGTEAFF. The CDR3 DNA reads TGTGCCAGCAGCAGACGAGGACAGGGGGCCGCGGGCACTGAAGCTTTCTTT.

The J gene is TRBJ1-1, the V gene TRBV11-2; 7 nucleotides agree with TRBD1. CDR1 SGHAT and CDR2 FQNNGV come from the germline V gene. V trimming: 5 bases; J trimming: 3 bases; junction bases outside the gene matches: 3. The CDR3 totals 13 residues. The CDR3 sequence is CASSQQGYTEAFF. The DNA of the CDR3 is TGTGCCAGCAGCCAACAGGGGTACACTGAAGCTTTCTTT.

This clone was counted only a few times. The chain joins TRBV24-1 to TRBJ1-1; D is possibly TRBD1 (6 bases). Germline V gene data show CDR1 as KGHDR and CDR2 as SFDVKD. This CDR3 contains 16 residues. V gave up 2 bases and J gave up 3 bases, with 15 bases separating them. This CDR3 reads CATSDSRTGLDTEAFF. The CDR3, as DNA: TGTGCCACCAGTGATTCCCGAACAGGGCTGGACACTGAAGCTTTCTTT.

The chain combines TRBV30 with TRBJ1-3; D is perhaps TRBD1 (5 bases). Deletions cut 3 bases from V and 7 bases from J, with 13 bases between. CDR3 size: 13 residues. Germline V gene sequence: CDR1 GTSNPN, CDR2 SVGIG (reference sequence). The CDR3 region is CAWSRRGTNTIYF. CDR3 DNA sequence: TGTGCCTGGAGCCGCCGGGGGACGAACACCATATATTTT.

Written as DNA, the CDR3 is TGTGCCAGCAGTTTTAGGGGACAGGGGAATCAGCCCCAGCATTTT. This sequence encodes CASSFRGQGNQPQHF. This sequence joins TRBV28 and TRBJ1-5, with TRBD1 identical over 10 bases. J was trimmed by 4 bases and V by 3 bases; bases with no gene match: 3. From germline, CDR1 is MDHEN and CDR2 SYDVKM. The CDR3 is made up of 15 amino acids.

There are a few counts of this clone. The chain carries TRBV2 and TRBJ1-1, with 8 bases matching TRBD1. Germline V lookup: CDR1 SNHLY, CDR2 FYNNEI. The CDR3 has 12 residues. V gave up 7 bases and J gave up 12 bases; unmatched junction bases: 10. The CDR3 sequence: CASTTGQGPTFF. The CDR3 DNA follows: TGTGCCAGCACCACAGGACAGGGTCCAACTTTCTTT. Using reference TRBV2 and TRBJ1-1 for the parts outside the CDR3, the full variable domain is EPEVTQTPSHQVTQMGQEVILRCVPISNHLYFYWYRQILGQKVEFLVSFYNNEISEKSEIFDDQFSVERPDGSNFTLKIRSTKLEDSAMYFCASTTGQGPTFFGQGTRLTVV.

The chain links TRBV7-2 to TRBJ1-1, with TRBD1 matching over 9 bases. The CDR3 totals 14 residues. Germline V gives CDR1 SGHTA, CDR2 FQGNSA. Trimming removed 4 bases from V and 5 bases from J; junction bases left unmatched: 5. The CDR3 protein is CASSSTGGRTEAFF. CDR3 coding DNA: TGTGCCAGCAGCTCTACAGGGGGCAGGACTGAAGCTTTCTTT.

V and J are TRBV19 and TRBJ1-6; D is uncertain. The CDR3 has 13 amino acids. V was pared by 3 bases and J by 9 bases, with 9 bases between. Germline values: CDR1 LNHDA, CDR2 SQIVND (reference sequence). CDR3 residues: CASSMTEVSPLHF. The CDR3 nucleotides are TGTGCCAGTAGTATGACCGAGGTTTCACCCCTCCACTTT.

The V and J genes are TRBV19 and TRBJ1-1; D uncertain. This CDR3 spans 15 amino acids. Between the trimmed V and J ends, which lost 3 bases and 11 bases, there was a span of 22 bases. Germline V CDR1 and CDR2: LNHDA, SQIVND (reference sequence). This chain's CDR3 is CASSISLRTVPEAFF. The CDR3 region has the DNA TGTGCCAGTAGTATCTCCCTCAGGACGGTCCCCGAGGCTTTCTTT.